Each of the 13 T cell receptor beta chains below was sequenced from the same sample in a study of immune evolution from preneoplasia to lung adenocarcinoma. Libraries were prepared by immunoSEQ multiplex PCR; TCRdb keeps only in-frame clonotypes and omits some of them. The table lists some 9,800 clones, around nine tenths of them singletons, with roughly 3% in the top ten. Sequenced material: FFPE invasive lung adenocarcinoma tissue. The receptors were gathered from a person between 65 and 79 years old with invasive lung adenocarcinoma. Some clones in this sample may be carry-over from other donors' samples.

This chain uses TRBV18 with TRBJ2-3; TRBD2 agrees at 8 bases. The V gene's germline CDR1 is KGHSH and CDR2 LQKENI. J was trimmed by 0 bases and V by 2 bases; bases with no gene match: 13. The CDR3 contains 19 residues. CDR3 nucleotide sequence: TGTGCCAGCTCACCAGCTGCAGCCCGGGCTAGCGGGAGCACAGATACGCAGTATTTT. It yields the protein CASSPAAARASGSTDTQYF. Looking up the rest from reference TRBV18 and TRBJ2-3 gives the full variable domain: NAGVMQNPRHLVRRRGQEARLRCSPMKGHSHVYWYRQLPEEGLKFMVYLQKENIIDESGMPKERFSAEFPKEGPSILRIQQVVRGDSAAYFCASSPAAARASGSTDTQYFGPGTRLTVL.

The chain carries TRBV5-6 and TRBJ2-4; no clear D. CDR3 size: 12 residues. CDR1 is SGHDT, CDR2 YYEEEE, per germline. V dropped 2 bases and J dropped 7 bases, with 7 bases sitting between them. The CDR3 loop reads CASSLGSNIQYF. CDR3 bases: TGTGCCAGCAGCTTAGGATCGAACATTCAGTACTTC.

V gene TRBV5-4 combines with J gene TRBJ1-1, with TRBD1 as a possible D gene (5 bases). Trimming removed 1 base at V and 0 bases at J, with 13 bases between. Germline CDR1 is SGHNT and CDR2 is YYREEE (reference sequence). CDR3 length: 16 residues. CDR3 in DNA: TGTGCCAGCAGCTTGCAGGGTAGATCGGTGAACACTGAAGCTTTCTTT. Protein product: CASSLQGRSVNTEAFF. Full variable domain (outside the CDR3, taken from reference TRBV5-4 and TRBJ1-1): ETGVTQSPTHLIKTRGQQVTLRCSSQSGHNTVSWYQQALGQGPQFIFQYYREEENGRGNFPPRFSGLQFPNYSSELNVNALELDDSALYLCASSLQGRSVNTEAFFGQGTRLTVV.

This chain connects TRBV6-5 to TRBJ2-7; no reliable D call. Germline CDR1 MNHEY, CDR2 SVGAGI. The CDR3 contains 12 residues. The V end was cut by 6 bases, the J end by 0 bases, with 6 bases between. CDR3 sequence (DNA): TGTGCCAGCAGCACCAACTCCTACGAGCAGTACTTC. The encoded protein is CASSTNSYEQYF.

The J gene is TRBJ2-2, the V gene TRBV5-6, with unresolved D. V was pared by 3 bases and J by 7 bases, with 7 bases between. The germline V gene has CDR1 SGHDT and CDR2 YYEEEE. The CDR3 runs 12 residues. DNA of the CDR3: TGTGCCAGCAGCTACAGTGTCGGGGAGCTGTTTTTT. Amino acids: CASSYSVGELFF.

The chain uses TRBV10-3 and TRBJ1-1; D is uncertain. This CDR3 comprises 14 residues. Germline CDR1 is ENHRY and CDR2 is SYGVKD. V lost 5 bases to trimming and J lost 1 base, with 11 bases between them. CDR3 DNA sequence: TGTGCCATCAGTACCCCTTTGGGGAACACTGAAGCTTTCTTT. It is translated as CAISTPLGNTEAFF.

This clone was seen a single time. This CDR3 reads CSVRANSGANVLTF. CDR3 bases: TGCAGCGTAAGAGCTAACTCTGGGGCCAACGTCCTGACTTTC. The J gene is TRBJ2-6, the V gene TRBV29-1; D remains unclear. Germline lookup yields CDR1 SQVTM and CDR2 ANQGSEA. The CDR3 length is 14 residues. V shed 6 bases and J shed 0 bases, with 9 bases lying between them.

The rearrangement joins TRBV1 to TRBJ2-7; the D call in the table, TRBD2, was not verified against the DNA. TRBV1 is termed a pseudogene. The CDR3 sequence is 15 residues long. CDR3 nucleotides: TGCACCAGCAGCCAAGATGGGACTAGCGCCTACGAGCAGTACTTC. Translating it yields CTSSQDGTSAYEQYF.

This clone is a singleton in its sample. The chain recombines TRBV2 with TRBJ2-3; D is ambiguous. The V and J ends lost 7 bases and 0 bases respectively, with 11 bases between them. The CDR3 is 14 residues long. Germline V lookup: CDR1 SNHLY, CDR2 FYNNEI. The CDR3 spells CASTLDKSTDTQYF. CDR3 in DNA: TGTGCCAGCACCCTAGACAAGAGCACAGATACGCAGTATTTT.

There are a few counts of this clone. The chain recombines TRBV5-6 with TRBJ2-7; D remains ambiguous. The ends were cut back, 0 bases at V and 3 bases at J, with 10 bases in the middle. The CDR3 is made up of 14 amino acids. Germline V CDR1 and CDR2: SGHDT, YYEEEE. In DNA form, the CDR3 reads TGTGCCAGCAGCTTGGGAGACGTAGGCTACGAGCAGTACTTC. Translated, it gives CASSLGDVGYEQYF.

This clone was counted a single time. CDR3: CAWSEPWDSFVEIDNEQFF. The CDR3 nucleotides read TGTGCCTGGAGTGAGCCCTGGGACTCCTTCGTCGAAATTGACAATGAGCAGTTCTTC. The chain carries TRBV30 and TRBJ2-1, with D possibly matching TRBD2 (6 bases). V was pared by 1 base and J by 5 bases, with 27 bases between. CDR1 and CDR2 from the germline V gene are GTSNPN and SVGIG (reference sequence). This CDR3 has 19 residues.

This chain uses TRBV19 with TRBJ2-1; D perhaps matches TRBD2 (5 bases). This CDR3 is built from 16 residues. The germline gives CDR1 LNHDA, CDR2 SQIVND (reference sequence). Trimming took off 3 bases at V and 4 bases at J, with 16 bases between the two ends. This chain's CDR3 is CASSIFGSDFYNEQFF. The CDR3 DNA follows: TGTGCCAGTAGTATTTTTGGGAGTGACTTTTACAATGAGCAGTTCTTC.

This chain joins TRBV5-4 and TRBJ1-2; D not certain. Per the germline V gene, CDR1 is SGHNT and CDR2 is YYREEE (reference sequence). Trimming pared 4 bases from V and 5 bases from J, leaving 9 bases between. This CDR3 spans 12 amino acids. CDR3 nucleotides: TGTGCCAGCAGCCAAGACGGGTATGGCTACACCTTC. It specifies CASSQDGYGYTF.